This T cell receptor (beta chain) was sequenced during a study of shared clonotypes between healthy human individuals. Libraries were prepared by immunoSEQ multiplex PCR; TCRdb keeps only in-frame clonotypes and omits some of them. The data contain around 1.1 million clones, 60% to 80% of them seen just once; the ten biggest clones take up 0.89%. Only Caucasian adults living in Nashville, Tennessee served as donors. Germline V gene lookup returns CDR1 SGHRS and CDR2 YFSETQ. This CDR3 is 18 amino acids long. V gave up 1 base and J gave up 2 bases; unmatched junction bases: 9. Sequenced input: memory CD4+ T cells from PBMCs. Subset reported: CD45RA-negative fraction. This rearrangement joins TRBV5-1 to TRBJ2-3; 11 positions agree with TRBD2. The receptor's source is a man aged 18 to 29 in good health. Some clones in this sample may be carry-over from other donors' samples. The CDR3 region is CASSLPETSGTVTDTQYF. CDR3 DNA sequence: TGCGCCAGCAGCTTGCCCGAGACTAGCGGGACAGTCACAGATACGCAGTATTTT.